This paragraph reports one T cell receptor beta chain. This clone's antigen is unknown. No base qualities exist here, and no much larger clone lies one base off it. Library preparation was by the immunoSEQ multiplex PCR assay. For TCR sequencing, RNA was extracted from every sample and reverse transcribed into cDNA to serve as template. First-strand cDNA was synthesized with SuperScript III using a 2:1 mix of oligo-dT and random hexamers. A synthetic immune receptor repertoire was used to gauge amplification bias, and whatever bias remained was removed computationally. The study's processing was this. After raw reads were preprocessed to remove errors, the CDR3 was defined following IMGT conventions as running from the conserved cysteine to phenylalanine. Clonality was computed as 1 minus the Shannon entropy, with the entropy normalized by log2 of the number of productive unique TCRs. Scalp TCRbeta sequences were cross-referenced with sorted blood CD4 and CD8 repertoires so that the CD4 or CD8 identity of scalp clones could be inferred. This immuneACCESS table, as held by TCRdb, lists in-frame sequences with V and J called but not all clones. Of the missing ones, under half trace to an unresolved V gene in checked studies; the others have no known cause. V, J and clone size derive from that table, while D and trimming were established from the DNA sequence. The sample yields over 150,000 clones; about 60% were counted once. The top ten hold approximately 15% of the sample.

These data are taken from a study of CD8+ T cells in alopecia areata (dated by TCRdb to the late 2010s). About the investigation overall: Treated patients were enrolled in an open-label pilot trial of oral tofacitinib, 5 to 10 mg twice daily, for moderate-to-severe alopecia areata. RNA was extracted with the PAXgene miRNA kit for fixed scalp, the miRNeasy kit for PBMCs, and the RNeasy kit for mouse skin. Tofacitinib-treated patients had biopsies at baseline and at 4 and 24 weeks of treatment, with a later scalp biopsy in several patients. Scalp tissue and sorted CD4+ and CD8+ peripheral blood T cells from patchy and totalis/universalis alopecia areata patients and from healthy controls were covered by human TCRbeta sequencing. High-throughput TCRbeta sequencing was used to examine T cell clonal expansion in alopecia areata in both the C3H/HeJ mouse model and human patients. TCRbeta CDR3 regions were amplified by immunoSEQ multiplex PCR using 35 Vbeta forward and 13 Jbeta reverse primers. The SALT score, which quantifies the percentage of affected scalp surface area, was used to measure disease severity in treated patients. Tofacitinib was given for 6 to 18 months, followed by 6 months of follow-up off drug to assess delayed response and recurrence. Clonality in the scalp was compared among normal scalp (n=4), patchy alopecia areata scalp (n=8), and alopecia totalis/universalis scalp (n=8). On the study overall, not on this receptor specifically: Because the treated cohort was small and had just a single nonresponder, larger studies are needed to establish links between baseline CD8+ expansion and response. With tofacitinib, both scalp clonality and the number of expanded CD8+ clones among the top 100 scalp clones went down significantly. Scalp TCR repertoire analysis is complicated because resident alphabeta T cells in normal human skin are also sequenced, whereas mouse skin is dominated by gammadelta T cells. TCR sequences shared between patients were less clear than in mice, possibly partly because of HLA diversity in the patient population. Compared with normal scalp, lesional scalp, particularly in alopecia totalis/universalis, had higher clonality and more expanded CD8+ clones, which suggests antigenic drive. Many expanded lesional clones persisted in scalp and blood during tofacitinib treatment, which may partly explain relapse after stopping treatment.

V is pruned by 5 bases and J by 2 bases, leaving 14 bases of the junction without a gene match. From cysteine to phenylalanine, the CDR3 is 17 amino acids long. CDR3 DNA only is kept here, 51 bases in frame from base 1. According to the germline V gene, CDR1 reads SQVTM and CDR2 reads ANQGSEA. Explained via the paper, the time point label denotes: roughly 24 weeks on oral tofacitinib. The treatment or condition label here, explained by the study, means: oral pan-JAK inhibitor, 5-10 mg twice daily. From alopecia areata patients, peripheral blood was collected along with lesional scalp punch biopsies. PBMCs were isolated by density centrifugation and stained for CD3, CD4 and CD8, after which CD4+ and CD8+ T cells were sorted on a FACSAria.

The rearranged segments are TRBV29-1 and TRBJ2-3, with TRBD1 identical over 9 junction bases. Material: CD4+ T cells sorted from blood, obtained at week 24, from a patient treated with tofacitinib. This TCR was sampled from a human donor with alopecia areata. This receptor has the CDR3 CSVPGTGPSIDTDTQYF. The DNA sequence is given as TGCAGCGTTCCCGGGACAGGGCCTTCCATAGACACAGATACGCAGTATTTT.